The next 29 T cell receptor beta chains were all read from a single sample in a study of tumor-infiltrating lymphocytes in primary liver carcinoma. Extraction of RNA together with DNA used 20-30 mg of unsorted bulk tissue. Total RNA amounting to 450 to 550 ng was the source from which TCR beta cDNA was made with a constant-region primer. Sequencing libraries for TCR beta derived from three nested multiplex PCR rounds that used slightly modified ARM-PCR. The first two PCR rounds, approximately 11 cycles each, used TRBV1-TRBV30 forward primers and a C-beta reverse primer. Each CDR3 protein is one row after TCRdb ran MiXCR on the multiplex PCR reads. The table records 30,000 to 35,000 distinct CDR3 sequences, 70% to 80% of them present only once. The sequenced sample consisted of liver tumor tissue from sampling region 5. Subset specified: tumor region T5, tumor centre. These receptor sequences come from a man aged 40-49 years with primary liver carcinoma and hepatitis B virus infection.

This chain uses TRBV5-4 with TRBJ2-3; 10 nucleotides line up with TRBD2. V dropped 9 bases and J dropped 5; count of bases not matched to a gene: 18. The V gene's germline CDR1 is SGHNT and CDR2 YYREEE (reference sequence). This CDR3 spans 17 amino acids. The CDR3 loop is CANTSRASGSLGDTQYF. The DNA for the CDR3 is TGTGCCAACACCTCTCGGGCTAGCGGGAGCCTCGGAGATACGCAGTATTTT.

This clonotype occurred many times. In DNA form, the CDR3 reads TGTGCCAGCAGTTACCCGGGACTAGCGGGAGCCCACCGAAGCTCCTACAATGAGCAGTTCTTC. The encoded protein is CASSYPGLAGAHRSSYNEQFF. This chain connects TRBV6-6 to TRBJ2-1; 14 nucleotides agree with TRBD2. Trimming at V came to 2 bases and at J to 0 bases, leaving 12 bases not matched to a gene. Germline CDR1 MNHNY, CDR2 SVGAGI (reference sequence). The CDR3 runs to 21 residues.

A remark on this clonotype: Mismatch with germline at one junction end may stem from a read error. The J gene is TRBJ1-2, the V gene TRBV4-1; a possible D gene is TRBD1 (5 bases). CDR3 size: 14 residues. Germline CDR1 MGHRA, CDR2 YSYEKL. The CDR3 region is CASSHGYRNYGCTF. The CDR3 DNA sequence: TGCGCCAGCAGCCATGGGTACAGGAACTATGGCTGCACCTTC.

As regards this clonotype: This clone may be a read error of a much larger clone one base away. The V gene is TRBV6-2 or TRBV6-3, the J gene TRBJ2-4; TRBD1 might be the D (5 bases). Per the germline V gene, CDR1 is MNHEY and CDR2 is SVGEGT. There are 13 residues in the CDR3. The CDR3 sequence is CASSQGHENIQCF. The DNA for the CDR3 is TGTGCCAGCAGTCAAGGACACGAAAACATTCAGTGCTTC.

A note on this clonotype: Compared with germline, one end of the junction differs, possibly owing to a read error. J is TRBJ2-7 and V is TRBV12-5, with TRBD1 identical over 9 bases. Germline lookup yields CDR1 LGHNT and CDR2 FRNRAP. The CDR3 has 14 amino acids. CDR3 bases: TGTGGTAGTGGTACAGGACAGGGGTACTACAAGCAGTACTTC. Residues: CGSGTGQGYYKQYF.

This clonotype was seen many times. The rearrangement links TRBV28 to TRBJ2-7, with D perhaps given as TRBD1 or TRBD2 (5 bases each). The CDR3 is 19 amino acids. V lost 7 bases and J lost 4, with 32 bases in between. In germline, CDR1 is MDHEN, CDR2 SYDVKM. The CDR3 nucleotides are TGTGCCAGCACCCCACGGGGTATGCCTCGACAGCAGCCGGTGTACGAGCAGTACTTC. Its protein is CASTPRGMPRQQPVYEQYF.

J is TRBJ1-2 and V is TRBV11-2, with 7 bases that match TRBD1. Germline lookup yields CDR1 SGHAT and CDR2 FQNNGV. The CDR3 totals 15 residues. V lost 3 bases to trimming and J lost 12 bases; unmatched junction nucleotides: 16. The CDR3 is CASSLTPGGLAGHTF. In DNA, the CDR3 is TGTGCCAGCAGCTTGACTCCAGGGGGGTTGGCCGGCCACACCTTC.

By share, this clonotype counts as medium-sized. The rearrangement links TRBV11-2 to TRBJ2-3; D gene uncertain. Between the trimmed V and J ends, which lost 1 base and 6 bases, there was a span of 14 bases. The CDR3 sequence is 15 residues long. Germline V CDR1 and CDR2: SGHAT, FQNNGV. The CDR3 loop is CASSLAPLAIDTQYF. The CDR3 region has the DNA TGTGCCAGCAGCTTAGCCCCCCTGGCGATTGATACGCAGTATTTT.

In regard to this clonotype: Here the CDR3 omits its conserved ending phenylalanine or tryptophan, so a read error is the likely source. The rearrangement uses TRBV4-3 and TRBJ2-7; the D gene is possibly TRBD2 (5 bases). Per the germline V gene, CDR1 is LGHNA and CDR2 is YSLEER. The CDR3 loop spans 15 amino acids. In nucleotides, the CDR3 is TGCGCCAGCAGCCAAGGGCTGGGGAGTGTCTACAAGCAGTACCTC. This sequence encodes CASSQGLGSVYKQYL.

The chain uses TRBV6-1 and TRBJ1-5, with 11 bases identical to TRBD1. The CDR3 runs 18 residues. The V gene end was trimmed by 6 bases and the J gene end by 5 bases; junction bases not matched to a gene: 15. CDR1 is MNHNS, CDR2 SASEGT, per germline. CDR3 DNA sequence: TGTGCCAGCAGCGGCCCATTGGGGCGGACAGGGGGCGATCAGCCCCAGCATTTT. This gives the protein CASSGPLGRTGGDQPQHF.

In regard to this clonotype: Since no conserved phenylalanine or tryptophan closes the CDR3, a read error is the likely cause. The rearrangement joins TRBV6-5 to TRBJ2-7; 10 nucleotides match TRBD1. Germline CDR1 MNHEY, CDR2 SVGAGI. V dropped 5 bases and J dropped 0; count of bases not matched to a gene: 7. This CDR3 spans 16 amino acids. The CDR3, as DNA: TGTGCCAGCAGTCCGGGACAGGGGACCGGCTCCTACGAGCAGTACCTC. It specifies CASSPGQGTGSYEQYL.

The chain is built from TRBV5-6 and TRBJ1-1; D is unresolved. The V end lost 9 bases, the J end lost 10 bases, and 31 bases lay between the germline ends. CDR1 is SGHDT and CDR2 is YYEEEE in the germline V gene. The CDR3 has 16 residues. The DNA for the CDR3 is TGTGCCACCAGTCAGAATCACCCATACGGACGGGAGGGAGCTTTCTTT. It translates to CATSQNHPYGREGAFF.

The sample holds many counts of this clonotype. The chain combines TRBV29-1 with TRBJ2-1; weak D call: TRBD2 (5 bases). V was clipped by 3 bases and J by 4 bases, with 19 bases between them. Germline V lookup: CDR1 SQVTM, CDR2 ANQGSEA. The length of the CDR3 is 16 residues. This chain's CDR3 is CSVEGLVGDVYNEQFF. The CDR3 nucleotides are TGCAGCGTTGAGGGGTTGGTGGGAGATGTGTACAATGAGCAGTTCTTC.

As concerns this clonotype: A read error may account for a junction end that differs from germline. The V and J genes are TRBV6-2 or TRBV6-3 and TRBJ2-2; 14 bases align to TRBD2. Germline lookup yields CDR1 MNHEY and CDR2 SVGEGT. The CDR3 loop spans 16 amino acids. CDR3 in DNA: TGTGCCGGCACCCAACGACTAGCGGGAGGGCCCGGGGAGCTATTTTTT. Its translation: CAGTQRLAGGPGELFF.

In the case of this clonotype: This is likely a read error, given that the CDR3 carries no conserved phenylalanine or tryptophan at its end. V usage is TRBV11-2 and J usage is TRBJ2-5; a weak D match, TRBD2 (5 bases). CDR1 and CDR2 from the germline V gene are SGHAT and FQNNGV. V was shortened by 5 bases and J by 3 bases, with 19 bases between the two germline ends. This CDR3 has 16 amino acids. In DNA, the CDR3 is TGTGCCAGCAGCCAATCTCCTGACGGGGAGAAAGAGACCCAGTACTGC. Protein sequence: CASSQSPDGEKETQYC.

Points on this clonotype: Sequence at one end of the junction differs from germline and may be a read error. This chain links TRBV12-3 or TRBV12-4 with TRBJ2-1; 11 positions agree with TRBD2. This CDR3 region has 14 residues. The CDR3 sequence: CDSSPRTSGNEQFF. The CDR3 DNA sequence: TGTGACAGCAGCCCCCGGACTAGCGGGAATGAGCAGTTCTTC.

Remarks on this clonotype: The conserved phenylalanine or tryptophan normally closing the CDR3 is absent here, so this likely arose from a read error. This rearrangement joins TRBV12-3 or TRBV12-4 to TRBJ1-5, with 8 bases that match TRBD1. The CDR3 length is 14 residues. CDR3 sequence: CASSRTGSNQPQHC. For the CDR3, the DNA is TGTGCTAGCAGTAGGACAGGGAGCAATCAGCCCCAGCATTGT.

With respect to this clonotype: A read error may produce the germline difference seen at one junction end. This chain joins TRBV4-2 and TRBJ1-1; D remains unclear. This CDR3 spans 15 amino acids. CDR1 is LGHNA and CDR2 is YNFKEQ in the germline V gene. CDR3 in amino acids: CASGQGGHMNTEAFF. The CDR3 region has the DNA TGTGCCAGCGGCCAAGGCGGGCACATGAACACTGAAGCTTTCTTT.

This chain links TRBV6-5 with TRBJ2-6, with D possibly being TRBD2 (6 bases). CDR1 MNHEY and CDR2 SVGAGI come from the germline V gene. CDR3 length: 14 amino acids. The CDR3 spells CPCSGVSGTNVLTF. DNA of the CDR3: TGTCCCTGCAGTGGAGTCTCTGGGACTAACGTCCTGACTTTC.

Concerning this clonotype: Because it lacks the conserved phenylalanine or tryptophan at the end, this CDR3 is likely a read error. The chain is built from TRBV7-9 and TRBJ2-7, with 9 positions matching TRBD2. This CDR3 is 14 amino acids long. The germline gives CDR1 SEHNR, CDR2 FQNEAQ (reference sequence). V shed 5 bases, J shed 3 bases, and the junction held 5 bases outside the gene matches. CDR3 amino acids: CASSRTSEYYEQYL. DNA of the CDR3: TGTGCCAGCAGCAGGACTAGCGAGTACTACGAGCAGTACTTA.

In regard to this clonotype: A junction end diverges from the germline sequence, so it may reflect a read error. This chain connects TRBV29-1 to TRBJ2-1, with 9 nucleotides matching TRBD1. CDR1 SQVTM and CDR2 ANQGSEA come from the germline V gene. This CDR3 has 12 residues. The CDR3 coding sequence is TGTTGCATGCGACAGGGGGGGAATGAGCAGTTCTTC. Protein product: CCMRQGGNEQFF.

Worth noting for this clonotype: Mismatch with germline at one junction end may stem from a read error. The gene calls are TRBV12-3 or TRBV12-4 and TRBJ1-2, with unresolved D. CDR3 length equals 14 residues. CDR3 loop: CVSSLEPTSYGYNF. The DNA for the CDR3 is TGTGTCAGCAGTTTAGAACCGACAAGCTATGGCTATAACTTC.

Details on this clonotype: One end of the junction varies from germline; a read error may be responsible. The chain uses TRBV6-2 or TRBV6-3 and TRBJ2-3; D is perhaps TRBD1 (5 bases). Germline CDR1 is MNHEY and CDR2 is SVGEGT. The CDR3 runs 15 residues. In DNA form, the CDR3 reads TGTACCAGGAGTCCCGCCTGGACATGGATTGATACGCAGTATTTT. Protein: CTRSPAWTWIDTQYF.

The chain carries TRBV9 and TRBJ2-5; TRBD2 agrees at 9 bases. Per the germline V gene, CDR1 is SGDLS and CDR2 is YYNGEE. With V trimmed by 4 bases and J by 4 bases, 11 bases remained unmatched. The CDR3 spans 16 residues. CDR3: CASSPMVAGVRETQYF. In DNA, the CDR3 is TGTGCCAGCAGCCCTATGGTAGCGGGAGTTCGAGAGACCCAGTACTTC. Complete variable domain (other parts from reference TRBV9 and TRBJ2-5): DSGVTQTPKHLITATGQRVTLRCSPRSGDLSVYWYQQSLDQGLQFLIQYYNGEERAKGNILERFSAQQFPDLHSELNLSSLELGDSALYFCASSPMVAGVRETQYFGPGTRLLVL.

A word on this clonotype: Since no conserved phenylalanine or tryptophan closes the CDR3, a read error is the likely cause. V gene TRBV11-1 combines with J gene TRBJ2-2; unclear D gene. Germline lookup yields CDR1 SGHAT and CDR2 FQDESV (reference sequence). The CDR3 spans 14 residues. Trimming took off 4 bases at V and 5 bases at J, with 11 bases between the two ends. The CDR3 is CASSYTGVTGELFY. The CDR3 DNA is TGTGCCAGCAGCTATACTGGGGTTACCGGGGAGCTGTTTTAT.

This chain uses TRBV11-2 with TRBJ2-6, with D unclear. V was clipped by 3 bases and J by 2 bases, with 14 bases between them. The CDR3 has 17 amino acids. In germline, CDR1 is SGHAT, CDR2 FQNNGV. In nucleotides, the CDR3 is TGTGCCAGCAGCTTTCTTATGTGGCACGCTGGGGCCAACGTCCTGACTTTC. Protein sequence: CASSFLMWHAGANVLTF. Complete variable domain (other parts from reference TRBV11-2 and TRBJ2-6): EAGVAQSPRYKIIEKRQSVAFWCNPISGHATLYWYQQILGQGPKLLIQFQNNGVVDDSQLPKDRFSAERLKGVDSTLKIQPAKLEDSAVYLCASSFLMWHAGANVLTFGAGSRLTVL.

Regarding this clonotype: An end of the junction differs from the germline gene, which may be a read error. The gene calls are TRBV28 and TRBJ2-3; TRBD2 matches at 13 bases. Germline CDR1 and CDR2: MDHEN and SYDVKM. The CDR3 loop spans 13 amino acids. This CDR3 reads CVSRGTSGNTQYF. In DNA, the CDR3 is TGTGTCAGCAGGGGGACTAGCGGGAATACGCAGTATTTT.

Notes on this clonotype: The junction differs from germline at one of its ends, possibly a read error. The rearrangement joins TRBV11-2 to TRBJ2-2, with D possibly being TRBD2 (6 bases). Looked up from germline, CDR1 is SGHAT and CDR2 is FQNNGV. This CDR3 has 13 amino acids. This CDR3 reads CVSSLADTGGLFF. The CDR3 DNA reads as TGTGTCAGCAGCTTGGCGGACACCGGGGGGCTGTTTTTT.

This clonotype was recorded a few times. One end of the junction varies from germline; a read error may be responsible. V and J are TRBV4-2 and TRBJ2-7; 16 bases agree with TRBD2. In germline, CDR1 is LGHNA, CDR2 YNFKEQ. The CDR3 loop spans 18 amino acids. CDR3 amino acids: CASSGKPGLAGGPREQHF. In DNA, the CDR3 is TGTGCCAGTAGTGGAAAACCGGGACTAGCGGGAGGGCCACGCGAGCAGCACTTC.